This TCR beta chain originates from a study of T cell repertoires in cytomegalovirus infection. Findings of the study overall: The ex vivo response was dominated by HLA-C-restricted CMV-specific TCR beta clonotypes.

About this clonotype: The antigen remains unidentified.

TCRdb passed the reads through MiXCR, listing each CDR3 protein once. The top ten hold around 3% of the sample, which has 680,000 or so distinct CDR3 sequences, roughly 35% seen once. From germline, CDR1 is SGHTA and CDR2 FQGNSA. The CDR3 loop spans 14 amino acids. The germline V and J ends were trimmed by 3 bases and 4 bases, with 7 bases remaining between them. This receptor was taken from a human donor in good health (CMV status not recorded). Some clones in this sample may be carry-over from other donors' samples. The sequenced material came from PBMCs. The chain joins TRBV7-2 to TRBJ2-6; D is ambiguous. The CDR3 nucleotides are TGTGCCAGCAGCTTCCCGAAGGGGGCCAACGTCCTGACTTTC. Translating gives CASSFPKGANVLTF.